A few counts support the clone carrying this TCR beta chain. Profiling relied on immunoSEQ multiplex PCR, and the TCRdb table lists in-frame clones only, not all of them. The table shows fewer than 100,000 clones, with around 89% occurring only once. The sample originates from a study of technical replicates of blood from several donors. This sequence was found in a human donor in good health. Sequencing input: T cells isolated from PBMCs.

The CDR3 region has the DNA TGCAGCGTTGGACAGGGGAGCAATCAGCCCCAGCATTTT. This sequence encodes CSVGQGSNQPQHF. The chain links TRBV29-1 to TRBJ1-5, with 8 positions matching TRBD1. This CDR3 is built from 13 residues. The germline V gene has CDR1 SQVTM and CDR2 ANQGSEA. V dropped 4 bases and J dropped 1; count of bases not matched to a gene: 0. The complete variable domain, with remaining parts taken from reference TRBV29-1 and TRBJ1-5, reads SAVISQKPSRDICQRGTSLTIQCQVDSQVTMMFWYRQQPGQSLTLIATANQGSEATYESGFVIDKFPISRPNLTFSTLTVSNMSPEDSSIYLCSVGQGSNQPQHFGDGTRLSIL.